The text below deals with one T cell receptor (beta chain). Its recognized antigen is unknown. No clone much larger than this one lies a single base away; base qualities are absent. CD8 naive samples consisted of CD45RO-negative cells that were positively selected for CCR7, yielding a CD45RA+CCR7+ population without TemRA cells. The donors were healthy, HIV-negative adults who had no recently reported acute infections or vaccinations. All donors were Caucasian adults living in Nashville, Tennessee, USA. Blood was collected by leukapheresis, and PBMCs were isolated by Ficoll-Histopaque density gradient centrifugation and then cryopreserved in liquid nitrogen vapor phase. Analytical flow cytometry was used to check the purity and quantity of each magnetically sorted T cell population. From each sorted fraction, genomic DNA was isolated and quantified by UV absorbance on a Nanodrop 2000c. This record belongs to a study of shared clonotypes between healthy human individuals (TCRdb year 2020). Turning to the overall study: The cohort included a few men and a couple of women between 18 and 49 years of age. For each donor, three plates each were used for CD4 naive and CD4 memory, two plates were used for CD8 naive, and one plate was used for CD8 memory. The study deeply sequenced blood TCR repertoires of about 5 healthy adults to estimate repertoire size and the extent of clonotype sharing between individuals. To increase sequencing depth and limit assay-specific biases, different laboratories used diverse techniques to prepare libraries and sequence TCR repertoires. Per donor, leukapheresis produced somewhere between about 0.94 and 9.5 billion PBMCs.

CDR1 and CDR2 were assigned from the germline V gene as LGHNT and FRNRAP. V is pared back by 1 base and J by 4 bases, with 7 bases lying between the germline termini. The CDR3 measures 14 amino acids from cysteine to phenylalanine. CDR3 DNA only is kept here, 42 bases in frame from base 1. Overall study outcomes, separate from this receptor: Sharing across a few donors was observed for about 5% of naive CD4, 3.5% of naive CD8, 2% to 2.5% of memory CD4, and approximately 0.41% of memory CD8 clonotypes. Because the study included only a small number of donors, the genetic and exposure-history diversity represented was limited. Incomplete sequencing was indicated by rarefaction of sorted-subset datasets, despite the large sequencing depth. Compared with non-shared clonotypes, the clonotypes found in all four sorted-subset donors had higher generation probabilities. Larger estimated clonotype richness was generally found for naive subsets than for memory subsets. Sampling was restricted to blood, and TCR repertoires in tissues likely differ from the TCR repertoires found in blood. Pairwise subsampling indicated that sequencing depth was expected to affect the degree of clonotype sharing among donors.

Using the deep immunoSEQ assay, multiplex PCR amplified TCR CDR3 regions from genomic DNA. Genomic DNA extracted from each cell subset was distributed evenly over all wells of several immunoSEQ 96-well plates, and each plate served as one replicate. For sorted subsets, roughly 190 ng of genomic DNA, equivalent to roughly 30,000 T cell genomes, went into each replicate PCR. The purified libraries were quantified using a Qubit 3.0 fluorometer, sized with a Bioanalyzer 2100, and then quantified again using the KAPA Library Quantification kit. Every immunoSEQ 96-well plate was sequenced on a separate single-read 150-cycle Illumina NextSeq 550 flow cell. The paper's processing steps were these. Because the immunoSEQ output included only junctional sequences and no quality scores, the filtering could not be the same as the filtering used for full-length reads. Sequences were annotated with PyIR, a Python wrapper for IgBLAST v1.9, using IMGT germline references to assign V/J genes and CDR3. Reads with weak V/J assignments (E-value above 1e-6), missing CDR3, stop codons, out-of-frame junctions, or ambiguous translated residues were removed. V3J clonotypes were defined as sequences sharing an identical inferred V gene, J gene, and CDR3 amino acid sequence. Percentage overlap between repertoires was computed as shared unique clonotypes divided by the size of the smaller repertoire. Repertoire richness was assessed with RTK rarefaction, the Chao1 estimator, and Recon v2.1 estimates of unobserved clonotypes. Generation probabilities for all TCRbeta clonotypes obtained by the gDNA method from four donors were computed using OLGA. This immuneACCESS table, as held by TCRdb, lists in-frame sequences with V and J called but not all clones. Of the missing ones, under half trace to an unresolved V gene in checked studies; the others have no known cause. D and trimming were read from the DNA, whereas the V and J calls and clone size are those reported in that table. Here the sample has around 610,000 clones; approximately 96% occur a single time. More than 0.085% of the sample is held by the ten biggest clonotypes.

Sequenced material: naive CD8+ T cells sorted from blood. The sample's cell subset or site, from its label and the paper: CD45RA+CCR7+. The chain links TRBV12-5 with TRBJ2-2; the D gene identity is not certain. The sequence came from a woman aged 25 to 39 in good health. The DNA sequence reads TGTGCTAGTGGTTTGGACGGCAGCACCGGGGAGCTGTTTTTT. Translated, this gives CASGLDGSTGELFF.